The clone carrying this T cell receptor beta chain occurred many times. These data originate in a study of blood T cells in healthy people across ages. Donors were systemically healthy Caucasian individuals from Russia aged roughly 6 to 100 years. Every donor provided approximately 10 milliliters of peripheral blood. With 0 bases removed from V and 2 bases from J, the gap between germline ends came to 12 bases. Germline V CDR1 and CDR2: SGHDT, YYEEEE. This CDR3 has 15 amino acids. Sample-barcoded 5' priming and a J-beta primer mix drove a second PCR of about 6 to 12 cycles. Tags on each cDNA molecule came from a template-switch adaptor with 12 random nucleotides. All samples gave at least 2.5 million CDR3-containing paired-end reads. TCRdb recomputed calls from the 5' RACE reads with MiXCR, one row per CDR3 protein. The sample has around 650,000 distinct CDR3 sequences; approximately 30% are singletons.

The sequence came from a woman aged 80 or older in good health. Material for sequencing was blood. The chain uses TRBV5-6 and TRBJ2-7, with D uncertain. The CDR3: CASSLGAGDTYEQYF. CDR3 DNA sequence: TGTGCCAGCAGCTTGGGGGCAGGAGATACCTACGAGCAGTACTTC. The full variable domain, completed using reference TRBV5-6 and TRBJ2-7, is DAGVTQSPTHLIKTRGQQVTLRCSPKSGHDTVSWYQQALGQGPQFIFQYYEEEERQRGNFPDRFSGHQFPNYSSELNVNALLLGDSALYLCASSLGAGDTYEQYFGPGTRLTVT.